This is a list of T cell receptor beta chains from one sample in a study of T cells after yellow fever vaccination. TCRdb independently ran MiXCR on the 5' RACE reads; one entry per CDR3 protein. Of about 370,000 distinct CDR3 sequences listed, around a tenth are singletons. Specimen: PBMCs, collected on the day of the first yellow fever vaccination. The receptors originated from a man aged 18 to 30 who received the YFV17D yellow fever vaccine. Both conserved end residues are part of each CDR3. The order of the fields is J gene, D gene, V gene, clone size, CDR3 DNA, CDR3 protein. A D gene is named only where the DNA matches it firmly. Where a row states a size, it is once, few, many or the class of an expanded clone; other rows omit it.

TRBJ2-5,TRBD2,TRBV20-1,few,TGCAGTGCTGGAAGACTAGCGGGTAACCAAGAGACCCAGTACTTC,CSAGRLAGNQETQYF
TRBJ2-1,-,TRBV7-9,many,TGTGCCAGCAGTATAACGGGGGCAGGGAATGAGCAGTTCTTC,CASSITGAGNEQFF
TRBJ1-2,-,TRBV6-5,few,TGTGCCAGCAGTTACTCGATTTTAACCAGGTTCTATGGCTACACCTTC,CASSYSILTRFYGYTF
TRBJ2-3,TRBD1,TRBV29-1,few,TGCAGCGTTATTGAGGGGGCGATAGATACGCAGTATTTT,CSVIEGAIDTQYF
TRBJ1-3,-,TRBV7-2,few,TGTGCCAGCAGCTTAGGCGCCAGCCTCTCTGGAAACACCATATATTTT,CASSLGASLSGNTIYF
TRBJ2-2,-,TRBV5-1,-,TGCGCCAGCAGCTTGGACAGTCTCAACACCGGGGAGCTGTTTTTT,CASSLDSLNTGELFF
TRBJ2-2,TRBD2,TRBV10-2,-,TGCGCCAGCAGTAAAGTAGCGGGGGCGGTTACCGGGGAGCTGTTTTTT,CASSKVAGAVTGELFF
TRBJ2-1,-,TRBV25-1,-,TGTGCCATGAGCCCGGGACTCGTCTGCTTTGAGTTCTTC,CAMSPGLVCFEFF
TRBJ2-1,TRBD1,TRBV19,-,TGTGCCAGTAGTATAGTGGGGACAGGTGAGCAGTTCTTC,CASSIVGTGEQFF
TRBJ2-1,TRBD1,TRBV29-1,-,TGCAGCGTTGAAGGATACAGGGGGCAAACAGTCATCAATGAGCAGTTCTTC,CSVEGYRGQTVINEQFF
TRBJ2-5,-,TRBV20-1,few,TGCAGTGCTGACCAGCGGCAAGAGACCCAGTACTTC,CSADQRQETQYF
TRBJ1-5,-,TRBV7-2,few,TGTGCCAGCAGCTTAGTGCGGACTAATCAGCCCCAGCATTTT,CASSLVRTNQPQHF
TRBJ1-1,TRBD1,TRBV5-1,-,TGCGCCAGCAGCTTGAGGGGGACAGGAGCCACTGAAGCTTTCTTT,CASSLRGTGATEAFF
TRBJ1-1,-,TRBV20-1,-,TGCAGTGCCCCAAGGGGCGGGGGACGGTACACTGAAGCTTTCTTT,CSAPRGGGRYTEAFF
TRBJ1-2,-,TRBV7-2,many,TGTGCCAGCAGCTTCCGTAACTATGGCTACACCTTC,CASSFRNYGYTF
TRBJ1-1,TRBD1,TRBV7-6,-,TGTGCCAGCAGCTCCCATGACAGGGGCCAAGCTTTCTTT,CASSSHDRGQAFF